What follows describes a single TCR beta chain. The data derive from a study of control samples from healthy donors and cancer patients. CDR1 is MNHEY and CDR2 is SVGAGI in the germline V gene. This CDR3 contains 14 residues. V gave up 6 bases and J gave up 7 bases, with 13 bases separating them. The assay was immunoSEQ multiplex PCR, and TCRdb's table has in-frame clones only and misses some. The repertoire has around 180,000 clones, roughly 94% of them found once; the top ten carry around 1.5%. The chain uses TRBV6-5 and TRBJ1-6, with D maybe TRBD1 (6 bases). Sequenced: blood. The source is a woman younger than 30 in good health. CDR3: CASRGAVRNSPLHF. CDR3 nucleotide sequence: TGTGCCAGCAGGGGGGCAGTCAGGAATTCACCCCTCCACTTT.